The 5 T cell receptor beta chains reported below all come from one sample, sequenced in a study of blood T cell repertoires in COVID-19. The repertoire was sequenced with immunoSEQ multiplex PCR; TCRdb's copy has only in-frame clones and lacks some. The data show some 370,000 clones, 90% seen once. Sequencing used peripheral blood. These TCRs come from a man between 18 and 29 years old with active or convalescent COVID-19.

V and J are TRBV28 and TRBJ2-2, with D unclear. The V gene's germline CDR1 is MDHEN and CDR2 SYDVKM. With 8 bases removed from V and 2 bases from J, the gap between germline ends came to 15 bases. The CDR3 length is 15 residues. The CDR3 nucleotides read TGTGCCAGCCACCCCCCGACAAAAAACACCGGGGAGCTGTTTTTT. Its translation: CASHPPTKNTGELFF.

The V and J genes are TRBV12-3 or TRBV12-4 and TRBJ2-1, with a tentative D call TRBD2 (5 bases). V lost 7 bases and J 9 bases, leaving 10 bases between the germline ends. The CDR3 runs 11 residues. The CDR3 DNA reads as TGTGCCAGCATAACGGGGAGTGAGCAGTTCTTC. It translates to CASITGSEQFF.

V gene TRBV6-1 combines with J gene TRBJ1-2; no reliable D call. This CDR3 comprises 11 residues. V lost 1 base to trimming and J lost 8 bases, with 5 bases between them. Germline V CDR1 and CDR2: MNHNS, SASEGT. The CDR3 region has the DNA TGTGCCAGCAGTGAAGTTGAGGGCTACACCTTC. Translating gives CASSEVEGYTF.

V usage is TRBV21-1 and J usage is TRBJ2-2; the table names TRBD1, a call not compared with the DNA. TRBV21-1 is described as a pseudogene. The CDR3 is 18 residues long. CDR3 DNA: TGTGCCAGCAGCATAGCTAACGGGACAGGGATTTCACCCGGGGAGCTGTTTTTT. Translating it yields CASSIANGTGISPGELFF.

The J gene is TRBJ1-4, the V gene TRBV9; D is perhaps TRBD1 (5 bases). V was clipped by 4 bases and J by 4 bases, with 11 bases between them. The CDR3 is made up of 14 amino acids. Germline CDR1 SGDLS, CDR2 YYNGEE. The CDR3 is CASSKRDFNEKLFF. Written as DNA, the CDR3 is TGTGCCAGCAGCAAGCGGGACTTTAATGAAAAACTGTTTTTT. Drawing the rest from reference TRBV9 and TRBJ1-4, the complete variable domain is DSGVTQTPKHLITATGQRVTLRCSPRSGDLSVYWYQQSLDQGLQFLIQYYNGEERAKGNILERFSAQQFPDLHSELNLSSLELGDSALYFCASSKRDFNEKLFFGSGTQLSVL.